This T cell receptor (beta chain) was documented in a study of Ad26.COV2.S vaccination and SARS-CoV-2 variants. As for the study in general: As a participant in COV1001, the donor was in the Ad26.COV2.S trial arm. Once or twice, 56 days apart, Ad26.COV2.S was delivered intramuscularly.

Concerning this clone: Its antigen is not identified.

Findings and caveats of the study: It was vaccine recipients, not placebo recipients, who had the higher spike-specific TCR breadth.

Germline loops: CDR1 SGHTA, CDR2 FQGNSA. The length of the CDR3 is 17 residues. The germline V and J ends were trimmed by 3 bases and 4 bases, with 20 bases remaining between them. The treatment denotes: approximately 18 received Ad26.COV2.S at low or high dose, single or two shots; 5 received placebo; per-sample allocation not given. On day 63 after the first injection, vaccine and placebo recipients gave samples. Donation came from an adult in Boston who was aged 18-55 years. Sequencing used immunoSEQ multiplex PCR; TCRdb keeps in-frame clones, though not all of them. The table lists roughly 680,000 clones, 70% to 90% of them singletons.

This receptor was identified in a person aged 18 to 59 who received the Ad26.COV2.S COVID-19 vaccine or a placebo. The V call is TRBV7-2, the J call TRBJ2-3; TRBD2 might be the D (6 bases). This specimen consisted of peripheral blood, obtained in a trial of Ad26.COV2.S vaccine versus placebo. The CDR3: CASSLALAALRADTQYF. As DNA, the CDR3 is TGTGCCAGCAGCTTGGCCTTAGCGGCCTTGAGGGCAGATACGCAGTATTTT.